The rows below give T cell receptor beta chains drawn from one sample of a study of blood T cells in healthy people across ages. TCRdb used MiXCR to reprocess the 5' RACE reads, holding one entry per CDR3 protein. The sample lists some 1.5 million distinct CDR3 sequences, approximately 30% occurring once. Sequencing input: blood. Receptors originate from a woman between 25 and 40 years old in good health. Both conserved end residues are part of each CDR3. The order of the fields is clone size, J gene, D gene, V gene, CDR3 length, CDR3 protein, CDR3 DNA. D genes are given only for firm matches. Clone size, where shown, is once, few, many, or a class for clones that have expanded.

>few|TRBJ1-2|TRBD1|TRBV29-1|14
CSVGWTGLSYGYTF
TGCAGCGTTGGGTGGACAGGGCTTTCTTACGGCTACACCTTC
>few|TRBJ2-2|-|TRBV7-2|13
CASLVGNTGELFF
TGTGCCAGCTTAGTAGGGAACACCGGGGAGCTGTTTTTT
>-|TRBJ2-3|-|TRBV5-1|16
CASSLETGVGTDTQYF
TGCGCCAGCAGCTTGGAGACGGGGGTAGGCACAGATACGCAGTATTTT
>few|TRBJ2-3|TRBD2|TRBV11-2|21
CASSRGSMGRLAGFSTDTQYF
TGTGCCAGCAGCCGAGGCTCCATGGGACGACTAGCGGGGTTTAGCACAGATACGCAGTATTTT
>few|TRBJ2-7|TRBD1|TRBV20-1|15
CSAPPPYRGHYEQYF
TGCAGTGCTCCTCCACCCTACAGGGGTCACTACGAGCAGTACTTC
>-|TRBJ2-7|-|TRBV7-9|16
CASSTPKGVFPYEQYF
TGTGCCAGCAGCACCCCAAAGGGAGTCTTTCCCTACGAGCAGTACTTC
>many|TRBJ2-7|-|TRBV21-1|13
CASSPRVQNEQYF
TGTGCCAGCAGCCCAAGGGTACAGAACGAGCAGTACTTC
>many|TRBJ2-1|-|TRBV6-2/TRBV6-3|15
CASRGASSSYNEQFF
TGTGCCAGCAGAGGAGCCTCGAGCTCCTACAATGAGCAGTTCTTC
>-|TRBJ2-5|-|TRBV15|13
CATSGQFQETQDF
TGTGCCACCAGCGGGCAGTTCCAAGAGACCCAGGACTTC
>-|TRBJ2-7|TRBD1|TRBV7-2|15
CASSLVGTGIDEQYF
TGTGCCAGCAGCTTAGTAGGGACAGGGATCGACGAGCAGTACTTC
>few|TRBJ2-6|-|TRBV5-1|16
CASSFPDLSGANVLTF
TGCGCCAGCAGCTTCCCGGACCTCTCTGGGGCCAACGTCCTGACTTTC
>-|TRBJ1-2|-|TRBV20-1|12
CSARAVDYGYTF
TGCAGTGCTAGGGCGGTAGACTATGGCTACACCTTC
>-|TRBJ1-1|-|TRBV29-1|14
CSVEGGGQNTEAFF
TGCAGCGTTGAAGGGGGCGGACAGAACACTGAAGCTTTCTTT
>-|TRBJ1-2|-|TRBV9|14
CASSIRDTNYGYTF
TGTGCCAGCAGCATAAGAGATACTAACTATGGCTACACCTTC
>many|TRBJ2-7|-|TRBV4-1|14
CASSPSPPMGEQYF
TGCGCCAGCAGCCCGAGTCCCCCGATGGGCGAGCAGTACTTC